This is a list of T cell receptor beta chains from one sample in a study of blood T cells in healthy people across ages. TCRdb processed the 5' RACE reads anew with MiXCR; each CDR3 protein has one entry. The sample includes roughly 2 million distinct CDR3 sequences, about 49% of them seen just once. The sequenced material came from blood. These receptors were taken from a woman in her thirties or forties in good health. CDR3s leave out the opening cysteine and the closing phenylalanine or tryptophan.

v_call: TRBV6-2/TRBV6-3; cdr3_aa: ASSYSGQILEAF
v_call: TRBV20-1; cdr3_aa: SARGWVREKLF
v_call: TRBV20-1; cdr3_aa: SAPTGYHNSPLH
v_call: TRBV25-1; cdr3_aa: ATRPQGGPQH
v_call: TRBV6-2/TRBV6-3; cdr3_aa: ASSNLRTGFRNQPRH
v_call: TRBV28; cdr3_aa: ASRGGGKETQY
v_call: TRBV20-1; cdr3_aa: SARGPRNEQF
v_call: TRBV2; cdr3_aa: ASSTSGGNNEQY
v_call: TRBV25-1; cdr3_aa: ASSEYGTSGEETQY
v_call: TRBV5-6; cdr3_aa: ASSPLGQINNSPLH
v_call: TRBV7-2; cdr3_aa: ASSLGRTTDNQPQH
v_call: TRBV27; cdr3_aa: ASSSPGLAGGRDTQY
v_call: TRBV13; cdr3_aa: ASSLGPLAASTDTQY
v_call: TRBV7-9; cdr3_aa: ASSSAGLGEQY
v_call: TRBV6-2/TRBV6-3; cdr3_aa: ASKTRGMDPTYEQY
v_call: TRBV7-9; cdr3_aa: ASSLVWDREAYEQY
v_call: TRBV12-3/TRBV12-4; cdr3_aa: ASRLGLALQY
v_call: TRBV7-3; cdr3_aa: ASSSWTSGYTQY
v_call: TRBV11-1; cdr3_aa: ASSSRGGPSTDTQY
v_call: TRBV15; cdr3_aa: ATSRRTGGISGELF
v_call: TRBV20-1; cdr3_aa: SARSGSAYEQY
v_call: TRBV6-2/TRBV6-3; cdr3_aa: ASSYYGTSGYT